Following are 16 T cell receptor beta chains from one sample sequenced in a study of blood T cell repertoires in COVID-19. This table comes from immunoSEQ multiplex PCR, and its TCRdb copy is limited to in-frame clones, with some not included. Counted here are 160,000 or so clones, around 83% occurring once; the ten biggest clones make up 13% to 15%. The source material was PBMCs or T cells enriched from blood (not recorded which). These receptor sequences come from a man in his forties or fifties who had recovered from COVID-19.

The gene calls are TRBV6-1 and TRBJ2-7; 8 nucleotides agree with TRBD1. CDR1 and CDR2 from the germline V gene are MNHNS and SASEGT. This CDR3 comprises 17 residues. Trimming removed 1 base from V and 7 bases from J; junction bases left unmatched: 15. The CDR3 DNA reads TGTGCCAGCAGTGAAGGAGGCAGGGGGCGCTTAGTAGGAGAGCAGTACTTC. It is translated as CASSEGGRGRLVGEQYF.

The V gene is TRBV3-1 (or the pseudogene TRBV3-2), the J gene TRBJ1-1; 11 nucleotides align to TRBD1. Losses at the gene ends were 7 bases for V and 4 bases for J; bases not matched to a gene: 5. Germline lookup yields CDR1 LGHDT and CDR2 YNNKEL (reference sequence). The CDR3 loop spans 14 amino acids. DNA for the CDR3: TGTGCCAGCACCTACGGGACAGGGGGCACTGAAGCTTTCTTT. Encoded protein: CASTYGTGGTEAFF.

The chain carries TRBV19 and TRBJ1-4; D is undetermined. With 3 bases removed from V and 8 bases from J, the gap between germline ends came to 7 bases. CDR1 and CDR2 (germline): LNHDA, SQIVND (reference sequence). The length of the CDR3 is 12 residues. CDR3 protein: CASSIYPEKLFF. CDR3 bases: TGTGCCAGTAGTATCTACCCGGAAAAACTGTTTTTT.

J is TRBJ1-4 and V is TRBV11-3; TRBD1 aligns across 11 bases. The CDR3 has 13 amino acids. Trimming took 5 bases from V and 8 from J; bases not matched to a gene: 1. From germline, CDR1 is SGHNT and CDR2 YENEEA. The CDR3 coding sequence is TGTGCCAGCAGCAGGACAGGGGGCGAAAAACTGTTTTTT. Translating it yields CASSRTGGEKLFF. The variable domain in full, completed from reference TRBV11-3 and TRBJ1-4, reads EAGVVQSPRYKIIEKKQPVAFWCNPISGHNTLYWYLQNLGQGPELLIRYENEEAVDDSQLPKDRFSAERLKGVDSTLKIQPAELGDSAVYLCASSRTGGEKLFFGSGTQLSVL.

The CDR3 is CASSLGSPRGNYGYTF. Here the CDR3 DNA reads TGTGCCAGCAGTTTAGGATCCCCGCGCGGTAACTATGGCTACACCTTC. The chain has TRBV28 and TRBJ1-2, with D uncertain. This CDR3 comprises 16 residues. With 2 bases removed from V and 1 base from J, the gap between germline ends came to 14 bases. Per germline, CDR1 MDHEN and CDR2 SYDVKM.

This chain joins TRBV4-1 and TRBJ1-1; D call uncertain. This CDR3 is built from 16 residues. Germline V lookup: CDR1 MGHRA, CDR2 YSYEKL. V gave up 1 base and J gave up 1 base, with 13 bases separating them. The CDR3 here is CASSQAPREGNTEAFF. DNA for the CDR3: TGCGCCAGCAGCCAAGCACCCCGGGAAGGGAACACTGAAGCTTTCTTT.

This clone was counted only a few times. The CDR3 nucleotides read TGCGCCAGCAGCGTTGGACAGACCTATGGCTACACCTTC. It is translated as CASSVGQTYGYTF. The J gene is TRBJ1-2, the V gene TRBV5-1; tentatively, D is TRBD1 (6 bases). This CDR3 comprises 13 residues. Germline values: CDR1 SGHRS, CDR2 YFSETQ. V was pared by 4 bases and J by 4 bases, with 11 bases between.

The chain is built from TRBV19 and TRBJ1-1, with TRBD1 matching 9 bases. From germline, CDR1 is LNHDA and CDR2 SQIVND (reference sequence). The CDR3 spans 13 residues. The trim removed 6 bases at V and 4 bases at J, leaving 3 bases unmatched. CDR3 in DNA: TGTGCCAGTAGCTCGGACAGGGGCACTGAAGCTTTCTTT. This codes for CASSSDRGTEAFF.

This clone has a single count. The chain joins TRBV6-5 to TRBJ2-2, with D maybe TRBD1 (7 bases). Trimming pared 5 bases from V and 5 bases from J, leaving 15 bases between. The CDR3 covers 15 residues. CDR1 is MNHEY and CDR2 is SVGAGI in the germline V gene. The CDR3 protein is CASSPRGARTGELFF. Written as DNA, the CDR3 is TGTGCCAGCAGTCCCAGGGGGGCAAGAACCGGGGAGCTGTTTTTT.

The chain uses TRBV30 and TRBJ1-5, with a possible D match to TRBD1 (5 bases). This CDR3 has 22 amino acids. V was trimmed by 4 bases and J by 0 bases, leaving 34 bases between them. Germline CDR1 is GTSNPN and CDR2 is SVGIG (reference sequence). This CDR3 is CAWTELAAGIPFHHLSNQPQHF. CDR3 nucleotide sequence: TGTGCCTGGACTGAGCTTGCGGCAGGGATTCCCTTCCACCACCTTAGCAATCAGCCCCAGCATTTT.

The chain joins TRBV12-3 or TRBV12-4 to TRBJ1-1; D is unresolved. V was shortened by 7 bases and J by 8 bases, with 14 bases between the two germline ends. The CDR3 spans 12 residues. For the CDR3, the DNA is TGTGCCAGCACCGTCGCCGGTCGAGAAGCTTTCTTT. This encodes CASTVAGREAFF.

The chain joins TRBV6-5 to TRBJ2-7, with TRBD1 matching over 8 bases. The germline gives CDR1 MNHEY, CDR2 SVGAGI. The trim removed 5 bases at V and 6 bases at J, leaving 6 bases unmatched. The length of the CDR3 is 13 residues. The CDR3: CASSRGQVGEQYF. The CDR3, as DNA: TGTGCCAGCAGTAGGGGACAGGTAGGCGAGCAGTACTTC.

The chain recombines TRBV4-2 with TRBJ1-4; D may be TRBD1 (6 bases). The CDR3 extends over 15 amino acids. The V end was cut by 4 bases, the J end by 7 bases, with 16 bases between. Per the germline V gene, CDR1 is LGHNA and CDR2 is YNFKEQ. The CDR3 here is CASSPRGRGGEKLFF. In nucleotides, the CDR3 is TGTGCCAGCAGCCCGAGGGGGAGGGGAGGTGAAAAACTGTTTTTT.

V gene TRBV5-1 combines with J gene TRBJ1-2; TRBD1 aligns across 7 bases. J was trimmed by 8 bases and V by 2 bases; bases with no gene match: 12. The CDR3 runs 15 residues. The germline gives CDR1 SGHRS, CDR2 YFSETQ. The CDR3 nucleotides read TGCGCCAGCAGCTTCACAGGGGACCCGGAAGGAGGCTACACCTTC. Translation gives CASSFTGDPEGGYTF.

V and J are TRBV9 and TRBJ1-2; D possibly corresponds to TRBD1 (6 bases). CDR1 and CDR2 (germline): SGDLS, YYNGEE. V lost 0 bases, J lost 2 bases, and 17 bases lay in between. This CDR3 has 17 residues. In nucleotides, the CDR3 is TGTGCCAGCAGCGTAGGCCTCAGAACAGGGACCAACTATGGCTACACCTTC. Residues: CASSVGLRTGTNYGYTF.

This clone was seen a single time. J is TRBJ1-5 and V is TRBV6-5; D perhaps matches TRBD1 (5 bases). The CDR3 has 15 residues. Trimming stripped 2 bases from V and 3 bases from J, with 11 bases between. CDR1 and CDR2 (germline): MNHEY, SVGAGI. In DNA, the CDR3 is TGTGCCAGCAGTTACGGGGGGGGGTCCAATCAGCCCCAGCATTTT. Translation: CASSYGGGSNQPQHF.